The clone carrying this TCR beta chain was counted a few times. Its target is unknown. Absence of ophthalmopathy progression within 18 months defined stable Graves' hyperthyroidism. Amplification targeted TCR beta CDR3 regions from RNA transcripts. First-round RT-PCR of the TCR CDR3 relied on the HTBI primer set. One entry per CDR3 protein results from TCRdb running MiXCR on the multiplex PCR reads. The table lists 250,000 to 300,000 distinct CDR3 sequences, roughly 13% of them singletons, with under 8% in the top ten. The sample is drawn from a study of T cells in Graves' hyperthyroidism and ophthalmopathy. Study results and caveats: A 13 V-J signature model discriminated ophthalmopathy versus stable hyperthyroidism.

V lost 2 bases, J lost 2 bases, and 5 bases stayed unmatched. CDR3 length: 15 amino acids. Germline V lookup: CDR1 MGHRA, CDR2 YSYEKL. The V call is TRBV4-1, the J call TRBJ1-2, with TRBD1 identical over 7 bases. The sequence was obtained from a woman aged 40 to 50 with Graves' hyperthyroidism. The source material was blood. The CDR3 spells CASSQTGQRNYGYTF. In nucleotides, the CDR3 is TGCGCCAGCAGCCAAACGGGACAGCGAAACTATGGCTACACCTTC.